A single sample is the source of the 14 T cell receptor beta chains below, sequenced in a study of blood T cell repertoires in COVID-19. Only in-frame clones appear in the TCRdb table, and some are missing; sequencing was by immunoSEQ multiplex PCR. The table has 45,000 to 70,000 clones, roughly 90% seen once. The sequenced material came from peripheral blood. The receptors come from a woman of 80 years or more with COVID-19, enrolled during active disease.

The CDR3 reads CASSLQGGETEKLFF. The CDR3 coding sequence is TGTGCCAGCAGCCTCCAAGGGGGCGAGACTGAAAAACTGTTTTTT. V and J are TRBV6-5 and TRBJ1-4; 7 bases agree with TRBD1. V shed 6 bases and J 7 bases; nucleotides not matched to a gene: 11. CDR1 and CDR2 (germline): MNHEY, SVGAGI. The CDR3 contains 15 residues.

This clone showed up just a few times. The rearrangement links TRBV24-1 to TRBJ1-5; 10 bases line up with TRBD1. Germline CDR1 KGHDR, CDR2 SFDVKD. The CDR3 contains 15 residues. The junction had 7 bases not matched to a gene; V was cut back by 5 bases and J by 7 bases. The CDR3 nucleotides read TGTGCCACCAGTGCCGGGGGGACAGGGGACCAGCCCCAGCATTTT. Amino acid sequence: CATSAGGTGDQPQHF.

The CDR3 region has the DNA TGCGCCAGCAGCTCGGGGAGTAGCACAGATACGCAGTATTTT. Protein sequence: CASSSGSSTDTQYF. This sequence joins TRBV5-1 and TRBJ2-3; D may be TRBD2 (5 bases). The germline CDR1 and CDR2 sequences are SGHRS and YFSETQ. The CDR3 has 14 amino acids. V lost 3 bases to trimming and J lost 0 bases, with 8 bases between them. Based on the CDR3 plus reference TRBV5-1 and TRBJ2-3, the full variable domain is KAGVTQTPRYLIKTRGQQVTLSCSPISGHRSVSWYQQTPGQGLQFLFEYFSETQRNKGNFPGRFSGRQFSNSRSEMNVSTLELGDSALYLCASSSGSSTDTQYFGPGTRLTVL.

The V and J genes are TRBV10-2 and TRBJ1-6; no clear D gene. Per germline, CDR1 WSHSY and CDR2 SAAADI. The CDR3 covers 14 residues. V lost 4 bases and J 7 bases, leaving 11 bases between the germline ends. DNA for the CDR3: TGCGCCAGCAGTGCCCACCCGGGAAATTCACCCCTCCACTTT. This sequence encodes CASSAHPGNSPLHF.

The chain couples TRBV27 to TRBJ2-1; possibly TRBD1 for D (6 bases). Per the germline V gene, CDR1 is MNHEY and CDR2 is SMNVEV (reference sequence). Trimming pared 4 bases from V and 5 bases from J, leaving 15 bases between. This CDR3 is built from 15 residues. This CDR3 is CASSSPDRRHNEQFF. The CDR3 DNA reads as TGTGCCAGCAGTTCTCCTGACAGGCGCCACAATGAGCAGTTCTTC.

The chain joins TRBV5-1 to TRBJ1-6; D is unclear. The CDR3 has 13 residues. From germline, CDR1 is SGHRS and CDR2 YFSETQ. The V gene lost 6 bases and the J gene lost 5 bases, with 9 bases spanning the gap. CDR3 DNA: TGCGCCAGCACGATGGAGGATAATTCACCCCTCCACTTT. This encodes CASTMEDNSPLHF.

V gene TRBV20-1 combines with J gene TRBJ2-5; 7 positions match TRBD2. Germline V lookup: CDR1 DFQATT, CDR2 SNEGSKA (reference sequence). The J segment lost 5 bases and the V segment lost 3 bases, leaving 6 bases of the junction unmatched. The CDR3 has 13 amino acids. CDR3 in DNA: TGCAGTGCTAGTGGTGGGAGGGCGGAGACCCAGTACTTC. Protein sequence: CSASGGRAETQYF.

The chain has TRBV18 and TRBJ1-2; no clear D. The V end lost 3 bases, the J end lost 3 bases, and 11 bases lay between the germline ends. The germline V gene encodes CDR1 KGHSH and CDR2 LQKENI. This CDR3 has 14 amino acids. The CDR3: CASSPIQTDYGYTF. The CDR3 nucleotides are TGTGCCAGCTCACCGATACAGACGGACTATGGCTACACCTTC.

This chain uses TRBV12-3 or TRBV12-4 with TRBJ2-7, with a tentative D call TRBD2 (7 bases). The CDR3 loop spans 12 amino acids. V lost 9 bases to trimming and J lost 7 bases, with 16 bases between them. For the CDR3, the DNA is TGTGCCAGTAGGAGGGGGGGGCGAGAGCAGTACTTC. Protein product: CASRRGGREQYF.

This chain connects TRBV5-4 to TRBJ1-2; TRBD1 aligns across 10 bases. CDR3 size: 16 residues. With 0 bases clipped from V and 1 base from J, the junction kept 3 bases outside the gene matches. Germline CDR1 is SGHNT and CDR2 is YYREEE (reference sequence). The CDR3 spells CASSLAGTGVNYGYTF. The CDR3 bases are TGTGCCAGCAGCTTGGCGGGGACAGGGGTTAACTATGGCTACACCTTC.

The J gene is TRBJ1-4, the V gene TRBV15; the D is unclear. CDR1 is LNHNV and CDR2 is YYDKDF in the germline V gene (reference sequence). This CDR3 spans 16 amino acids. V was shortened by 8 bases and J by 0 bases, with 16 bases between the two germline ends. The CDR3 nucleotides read TGTGCCACCGCTGAATCCGGAGTTGCAACTAATGAAAAACTGTTTTTT. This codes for CATAESGVATNEKLFF.

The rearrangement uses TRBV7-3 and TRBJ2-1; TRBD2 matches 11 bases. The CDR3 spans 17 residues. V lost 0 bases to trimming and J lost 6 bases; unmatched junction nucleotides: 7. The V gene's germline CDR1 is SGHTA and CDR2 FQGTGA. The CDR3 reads CASSLTSGGADSNEQFF. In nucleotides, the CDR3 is TGTGCCAGCAGCTTAACTAGCGGGGGGGCCGACTCCAATGAGCAGTTCTTC.

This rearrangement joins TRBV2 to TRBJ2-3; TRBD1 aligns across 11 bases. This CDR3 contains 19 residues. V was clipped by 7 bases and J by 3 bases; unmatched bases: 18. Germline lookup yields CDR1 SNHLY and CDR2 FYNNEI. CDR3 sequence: CASMSDRGQVASSTDTQYF. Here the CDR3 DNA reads TGTGCCAGCATGTCGGACAGGGGGCAGGTGGCTAGTTCGACAGATACGCAGTATTTT.

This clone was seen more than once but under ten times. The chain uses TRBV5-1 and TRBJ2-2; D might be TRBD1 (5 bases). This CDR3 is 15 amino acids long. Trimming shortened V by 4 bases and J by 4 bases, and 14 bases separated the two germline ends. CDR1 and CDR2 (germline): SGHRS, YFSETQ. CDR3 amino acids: CASSPSYQGTGELFF. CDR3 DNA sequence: TGCGCCAGCAGCCCATCATACCAGGGCACCGGGGAGCTGTTTTTT.